This T cell receptor (beta chain) derives from a study of CXCR4 blockade with PD-1 therapy in pancreatic cancer (dated by TCRdb to about 2019). Some background on the complete study: Multiplex immunohistochemistry and TCRbeta immunosequencing of resected pancreatic ductal adenocarcinoma were combined in the study with ex vivo slice culture in which PD-1 and CXCR4 blockade were tested. To look at intratumoral heterogeneity, the researchers TCR-sequenced two geographically distinct regions from each of about six tumors. What the research found in general, with its limitations: Because only TCRbeta chains were sequenced, true antigen-specificity overlap among the convergent dominant clones remained unconfirmed, awaiting paired alpha-beta single-cell sequencing. A strong correlation was found between the frequency of an amino acid clone and the number of distinct nucleotide rearrangements encoding that clone, which suggests convergent selection driven by common tumor antigens. Tumors showed clonal expansion, with mean productive clonality around 0.14 versus 0.05 in healthy blood, but clonality did not correlate with survival.

V gives up 4 bases and J gives up 0 bases, and the segment between their germline ends measures 7 bases. Taken from cysteine to phenylalanine, the CDR3 has 13 residues. CDR3 DNA only is kept here, 39 bases in frame from base 1. The archived tumor blocks were obtained from patients to whom no neoadjuvant therapy had been administered before resection. In the preserved-tissue arm of the study, approximately 30 surgical resection samples from more than 20 previously untreated pancreatic ductal adenocarcinoma patients were used. DNA for the resection arm was extracted from ten 5-micron curls of FFPE tumor lying next to the multiplex immunohistochemistry slide. Using the immunoSEQ Assay at Adaptive Biotechnologies, the researchers immunosequenced TCRbeta CDR3 regions from the extracted DNA. The original pipeline was this. To quantify the absolute abundance of each unique TCRbeta CDR3, sequences were collapsed and filtered. Clonality was calculated as 1 minus Pielou's evenness, using only productive in-frame rearrangements. Regional overlap was evaluated by tracking the top 100 nucleotide rearrangements across paired samples, and paired versus unrelated samples were compared using the Morisita index. Convergence of nucleotide rearrangements onto identical amino acid sequences was assessed with the immunoSEQ Rearrangement Details tool. TCRdb retrieved this table from immuneACCESS and kept in-frame rearrangements only. Not all clones are present; in checked studies, unresolved V genes account for under half, and no reason is known for the remainder. The DNA gave D and trimming, while V, J and clone size come from that table. Here the sample has 3,200 or so clones; 40% to 60% occur a single time. Jointly, the top ten make up 15% to 20% of the sample.

A remark on this clone: Its recognized antigen is unknown. Per-nucleotide qualities are absent, and no much larger clonotype sits a single base away.

The rearrangement joined TRBV7-1 to TRBJ2-7, with no D gene named confidently. TRBV7-1 is an open reading frame whose function is uncertain. Sequencing input: tumor tissue. The sequence was collected from a human donor with pancreatic ductal adenocarcinoma. CDR3 protein: CASSLDPSYEQYF. The base sequence is TGTGCCAGCAGCTTAGACCCCTCCTACGAGCAGTACTTC.